This T cell receptor (beta chain) was sequenced during a study of cytomegalovirus exposure and HLA in healthy donors. Study results and limitations: Researchers reportedly found TCR beta sequences accurately predicted most subjects' HLA-A and HLA-B alleles.

In the PCR, 60 Vbeta and 13 Jbeta primers were used. Produced via immunoSEQ multiplex PCR; TCRdb's table is partial and in-frame only. The table shows under 200,000 clones, with roughly 72% occurring only once. Turning to this clone: Its antigen is not known.

Trimming took off 10 bases at V and 7 bases at J, with 4 bases between the two ends. The CDR3 runs 8 residues. The germline V gene encodes CDR1 MNHEY and CDR2 SVGAGI. The source material was PBMCs. The chain joins TRBV6-5 to TRBJ1-1; D is unresolved. This receptor was identified in a woman in her thirties in good health and CMV-seropositive. Here the CDR3 reads CATREAFF. In DNA form, the CDR3 reads TGTGCCACCCGTGAAGCTTTCTTT.